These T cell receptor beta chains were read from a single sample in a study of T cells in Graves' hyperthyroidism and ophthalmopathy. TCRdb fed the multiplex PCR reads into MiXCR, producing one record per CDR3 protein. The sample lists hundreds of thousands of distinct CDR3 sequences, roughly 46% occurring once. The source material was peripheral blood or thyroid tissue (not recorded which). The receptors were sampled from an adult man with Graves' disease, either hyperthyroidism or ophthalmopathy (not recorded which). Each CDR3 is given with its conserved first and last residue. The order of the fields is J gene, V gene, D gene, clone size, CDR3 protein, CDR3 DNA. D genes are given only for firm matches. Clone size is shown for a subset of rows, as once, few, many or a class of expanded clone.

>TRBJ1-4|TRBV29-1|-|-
CSVGATGSNEKLFF
TGCAGCGTTGGGGCAACAGGGTCCAATGAAAAACTGTTTTTT
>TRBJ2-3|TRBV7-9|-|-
CASSLQGDTQYF
TGTGCCAGCAGCTTACAGGGAGATACGCAGTATTTT
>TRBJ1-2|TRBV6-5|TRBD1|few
CASSYSKQGIGYTF
TGTGCCAGCAGTTACTCGAAACAGGGGATTGGCTACACCTTC
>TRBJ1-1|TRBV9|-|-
CASSPSGGVNTEAFF
TGTGCCAGCAGCCCCAGTGGAGGGGTGAACACTGAAGCTTTCTTT
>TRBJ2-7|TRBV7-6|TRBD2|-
CASSPGTSGVTGEQYF
TGTGCCAGCAGCCCCGGGACTAGCGGGGTGACTGGCGAGCAGTACTTC
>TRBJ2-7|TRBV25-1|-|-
CASRSGYGQYF
TGTGCCAGCAGATCGGGGTACGGGCAGTACTTC
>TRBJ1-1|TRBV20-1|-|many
CSARGRFVEAFF
TGCAGTGCTAGAGGGAGGTTCGTAGAGGCTTTCTTT
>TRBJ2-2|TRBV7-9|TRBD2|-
CASSLFLAGRTGELFF
TGTGCCAGCAGCTTATTCCTAGCGGGACGCACCGGGGAGCTGTTTTTT
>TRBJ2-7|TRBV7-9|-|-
CASSYSIGGTGGNYEQYF
TGTGCCAGCAGTTACTCGATTGGGGGCACGGGCGGTAACTACGAGCAGTACTTC
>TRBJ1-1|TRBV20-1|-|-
CSARDLGGAEMNTEAFF
TGCAGTGCTAGAGATCTGGGGGGGGCAGAGATGAACACTGAAGCTTTCTTT
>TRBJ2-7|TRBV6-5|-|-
CASSYSVSSSYEQYF
TGTGCCAGCAGTTACTCGGTCAGTAGCTCCTACGAGCAGTACTTC
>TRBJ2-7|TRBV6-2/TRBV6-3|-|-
CASKAPGSYEQYF
TGTGCCAGCAAGGCCCCTGGCTCCTACGAGCAGTACTTC
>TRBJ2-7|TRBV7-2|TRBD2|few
CASRRHVAGAYEQYF
TGTGCCAGCAGGCGTCATGTAGCGGGAGCCTACGAGCAGTACTTC
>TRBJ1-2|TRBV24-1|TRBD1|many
CASSGQGNGYGYTF
TGTGCCAGCAGTGGACAGGGTAATGGATATGGCTACACCTTC
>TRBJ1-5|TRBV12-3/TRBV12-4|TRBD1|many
CASSPGQGVSQPQHF
TGTGCCAGCAGTCCCGGACAGGGTGTGAGTCAGCCCCAGCATTTT
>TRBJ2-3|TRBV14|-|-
CASSGGVTDTQYF
TGTGCCAGCAGCGGCGGGGTCACAGATACGCAGTATTTT
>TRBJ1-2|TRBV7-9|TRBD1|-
CASSAGTGSSGYTF
TGTGCCAGCAGCGCCGGGACAGGTTCTTCTGGCTACACCTTC
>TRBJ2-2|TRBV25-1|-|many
CASSEWTGELFF
TGTGCCAGCAGTGAATGGACCGGGGAGCTGTTTTTT
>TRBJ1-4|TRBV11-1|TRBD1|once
CASSLLVGQVNEKLFF
TGTGCCAGCAGCTTACTTGTCGGACAGGTTAATGAAAAACTGTTTTTT
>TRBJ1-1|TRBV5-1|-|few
CASGPQPTGEAFF
TGCGCCAGCGGTCCTCAGCCGACAGGTGAAGCTTTCTTT
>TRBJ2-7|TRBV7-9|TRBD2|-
CASSLTSGKVGPYEQYF
TGTGCCAGCAGCTTAACGAGCGGGAAGGTAGGCCCCTACGAGCAGTACTTC
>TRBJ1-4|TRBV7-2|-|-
CASSFTGAPNEKLFF
TGTGCCAGCAGCTTTACGGGGGCACCTAATGAAAAACTGTTTTTT
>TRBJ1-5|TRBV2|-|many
CASSLNRARQPQHF
TGTGCCAGCAGCCTCAACCGGGCACGTCAGCCCCAGCATTTT
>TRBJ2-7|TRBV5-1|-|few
CASSLAGAYDEQYF
TGCGCCAGCAGCTTGGCCGGGGCCTATGACGAGCAGTACTTC
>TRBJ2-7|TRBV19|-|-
CASSSPGTSSSEQYF
TGTGCCAGTAGTTCGCCGGGCACAAGCTCCTCCGAGCAGTACTTC
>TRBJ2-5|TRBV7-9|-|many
CASSIAGGQEAQYF
TGTGCCAGCAGCATCGCCGGGGGGCAGGAGGCCCAGTACTTC